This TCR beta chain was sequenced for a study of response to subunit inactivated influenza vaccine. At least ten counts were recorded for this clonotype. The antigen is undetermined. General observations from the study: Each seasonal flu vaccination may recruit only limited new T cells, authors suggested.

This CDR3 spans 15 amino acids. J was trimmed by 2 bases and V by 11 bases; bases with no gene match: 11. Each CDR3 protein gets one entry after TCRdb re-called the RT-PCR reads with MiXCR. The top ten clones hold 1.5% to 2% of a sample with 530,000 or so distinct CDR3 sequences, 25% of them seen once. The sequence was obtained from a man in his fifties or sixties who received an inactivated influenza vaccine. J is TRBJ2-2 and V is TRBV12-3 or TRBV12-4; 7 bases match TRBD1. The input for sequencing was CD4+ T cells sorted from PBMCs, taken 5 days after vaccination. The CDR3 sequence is CALRGQGGNTGELFF. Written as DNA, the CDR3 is TGTGCCCTAAGGGGGCAGGGTGGAAACACCGGGGAGCTGTTTTTT.